The text below deals with one TCR beta chain. No antigen is known for it. These data come from a study of T cell responses to AZD1222 COVID-19 vaccine. Across the study: Both about-4-week and about-12-week second-dose recipients were combined. General study findings and limits: Donor demographics were predominantly white British with a female majority; clonal diversity may be underestimated. Regions left unmutated in variants are reportedly the target of nearly half of spike-specific TCRs.

Produced via immunoSEQ multiplex PCR; TCRdb's table is partial and in-frame only. This table holds some 62,000 clones, 76% found once. This specimen was peripheral blood, taken on day 0 of AZD1222 vaccination. This sequence originates from an adult in good health.

CDR3 amino acids: CASSSDPSSGNTIYF. In DNA, the CDR3 is TGTGCCAGTAGTTCAGACCCGAGCTCTGGAAACACCATATATTTT. This chain links TRBV19 with TRBJ1-3, with D unresolved. The CDR3 is 15 amino acids. The V and J ends lost 5 bases and 0 bases respectively, with 11 bases between them. CDR1 and CDR2 from the germline V gene are LNHDA and SQIVND (reference sequence).